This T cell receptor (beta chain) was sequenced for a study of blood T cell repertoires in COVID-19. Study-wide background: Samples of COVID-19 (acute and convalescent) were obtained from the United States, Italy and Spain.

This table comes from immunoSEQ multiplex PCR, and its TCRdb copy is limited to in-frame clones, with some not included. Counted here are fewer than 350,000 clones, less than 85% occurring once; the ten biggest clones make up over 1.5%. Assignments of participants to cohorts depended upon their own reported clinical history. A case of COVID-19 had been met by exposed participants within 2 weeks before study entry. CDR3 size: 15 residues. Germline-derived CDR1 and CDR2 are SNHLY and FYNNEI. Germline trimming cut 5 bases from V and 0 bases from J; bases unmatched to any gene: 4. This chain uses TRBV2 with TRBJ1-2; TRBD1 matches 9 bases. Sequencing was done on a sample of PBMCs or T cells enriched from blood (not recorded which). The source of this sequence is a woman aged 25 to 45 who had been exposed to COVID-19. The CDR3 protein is CASSLTGGANYGYTF. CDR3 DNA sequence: TGTGCCAGCAGTTTGACAGGGGGGGCTAACTATGGCTACACCTTC.